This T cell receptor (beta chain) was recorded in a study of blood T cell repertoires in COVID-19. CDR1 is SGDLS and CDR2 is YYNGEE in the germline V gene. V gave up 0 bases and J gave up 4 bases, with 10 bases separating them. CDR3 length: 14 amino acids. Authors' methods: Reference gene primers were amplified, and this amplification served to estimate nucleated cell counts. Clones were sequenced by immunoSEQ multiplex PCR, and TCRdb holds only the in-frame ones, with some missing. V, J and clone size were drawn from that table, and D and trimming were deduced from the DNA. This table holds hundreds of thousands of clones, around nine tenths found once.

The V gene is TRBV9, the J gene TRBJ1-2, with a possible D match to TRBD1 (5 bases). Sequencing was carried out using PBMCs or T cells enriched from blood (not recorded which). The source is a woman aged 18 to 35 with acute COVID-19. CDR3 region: CASSVGRGSYGYTF. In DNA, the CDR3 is TGTGCCAGCAGCGTAGGGAGGGGTTCCTATGGCTACACCTTC.